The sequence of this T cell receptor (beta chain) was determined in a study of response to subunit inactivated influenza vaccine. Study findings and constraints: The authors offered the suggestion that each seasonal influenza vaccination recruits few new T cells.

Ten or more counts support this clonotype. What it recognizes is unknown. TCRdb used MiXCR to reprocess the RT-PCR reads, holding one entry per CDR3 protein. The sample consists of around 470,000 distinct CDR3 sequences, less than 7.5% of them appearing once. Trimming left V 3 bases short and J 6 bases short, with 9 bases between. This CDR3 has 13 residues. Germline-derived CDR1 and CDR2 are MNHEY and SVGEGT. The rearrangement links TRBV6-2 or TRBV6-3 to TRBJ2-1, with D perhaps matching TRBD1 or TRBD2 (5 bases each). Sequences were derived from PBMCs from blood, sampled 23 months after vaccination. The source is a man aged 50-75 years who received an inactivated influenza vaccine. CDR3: CASSYLGPNEQFF. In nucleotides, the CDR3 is TGTGCCAGCAGTTATTTGGGACCCAATGAGCAGTTCTTC.